Presented here are 27 T cell receptor beta chains from one specimen sequenced in a study of CD8+ T cells in alopecia areata. Sequencing relied on a cDNA template that was reverse transcribed from extracted RNA. Sequencing used immunoSEQ multiplex PCR; TCRdb keeps in-frame clones, though not all of them. The sample records more than 130,000 clones, approximately 85% being singletons. Documented treatment: oral pan-JAK inhibitor, 5-10 mg twice daily. Sequencing used CD8+ T cells sorted from blood, obtained at week 4, from a patient treated with tofacitinib. All receptors derive from a human donor with alopecia areata.

This chain joins TRBV4-1 and TRBJ1-5; D is perhaps TRBD1 (5 bases). The CDR3 extends over 16 amino acids. The V end lost 4 bases, the J end lost 2 bases, and 15 bases lay between the germline ends. The germline V gene encodes CDR1 MGHRA and CDR2 YSYEKL. CDR3 bases: TGCGCCAGCAGCCGCCGGACGGGGGATGGCAATCAGCCCCAGCATTTT. It specifies CASSRRTGDGNQPQHF.

The genes are TRBV4-2 and TRBJ2-5, with TRBD2 matching over 14 bases. The CDR3 consists of 18 residues. The germline V gene has CDR1 LGHNA and CDR2 YNFKEQ. V was pared by 0 bases and J by 9 bases, with 12 bases of the junction left unmatched. The CDR3 nucleotides are TGTGCCAGCAGCCAAGATCCGTCGGGACTAGCGGGGGCGGTGGCCCAGTACTTC. Protein: CASSQDPSGLAGAVAQYF.

The chain carries TRBV11-2 and TRBJ2-7, with D maybe TRBD1 (6 bases). The V and J ends lost 4 bases and 4 bases respectively, with 11 bases between them. The germline CDR1 and CDR2 sequences are SGHAT and FQNNGV. The CDR3 totals 13 residues. The CDR3 DNA is TGTGCCAGCAGCTCCGTGGACAGTTACGAGCAGTACTTC. As protein: CASSSVDSYEQYF.

The chain uses TRBV7-3 and TRBJ2-1, with 9 bases aligning to TRBD2. The CDR3 spans 15 residues. Germline V gene sequence: CDR1 SGHTA, CDR2 FQGTGA. Trimming at V came to 5 bases and at J to 4 bases, leaving 6 bases not matched to a gene. In DNA, the CDR3 is TGTGCCAGCAGCCTCCTCGCGGGGGGGTACAATGAGCAGTTCTTC. Its protein product is CASSLLAGGYNEQFF.

The chain links TRBV5-1 to TRBJ2-5, with D unresolved. Germline CDR1 is SGHRS and CDR2 is YFSETQ. The CDR3 covers 13 residues. Trimming took 1 base from V and 5 from J, leaving 9 bases between them. The CDR3 DNA reads as TGCGCCAGCAGCTTGCGGCCTGATGAGACCCAGTACTTC. Its translation is CASSLRPDETQYF. Based on the CDR3 plus reference TRBV5-1 and TRBJ2-5, the full variable domain is KAGVTQTPRYLIKTRGQQVTLSCSPISGHRSVSWYQQTPGQGLQFLFEYFSETQRNKGNFPGRFSGRQFSNSRSEMNVSTLELGDSALYLCASSLRPDETQYFGPGTRLLVL.

This clone has a handful of counts. This chain links TRBV29-1 with TRBJ1-2, with no clear D. The CDR3 length is 9 residues. Trimming took 0 bases from V and 7 from J, leaving 0 bases between them. Germline V lookup: CDR1 SQVTM, CDR2 ANQGSEA. This CDR3 is CSVEDGYTF. The CDR3, as DNA: TGCAGCGTTGAAGATGGCTACACCTTC.

This chain joins TRBV7-9 and TRBJ2-7, with D possibly TRBD2 on 5 matching bases. CDR3 length: 15 amino acids. Deletions cut 8 bases from V and 3 bases from J, with 20 bases between. Germline assignment: CDR1 SEHNR and CDR2 FQNEAQ (reference sequence). CDR3 in amino acids: CASQGAASGLYEQYF. The CDR3, as DNA: TGTGCCAGCCAAGGAGCGGCTTCCGGGCTCTACGAGCAGTACTTC.

This clone has at least ten counts. The chain uses TRBV7-9 and TRBJ1-3; D might be TRBD1 (6 bases). Germline CDR1 and CDR2: SEHNR and FQNEAQ (reference sequence). With 5 bases removed from V and 7 bases from J, the gap between germline ends came to 12 bases. The CDR3 has 13 residues. CDR3 region: CASSPWDMNTIYF. For the CDR3, the DNA is TGTGCCAGCAGCCCCTGGGACATGAACACCATATATTTT.

V and J are TRBV27 and TRBJ2-3; TRBD1 might be the D (5 bases). Trimming took off 5 bases at V and 0 bases at J, with 12 bases between the two ends. Germline loops: CDR1 MNHEY, CDR2 SMNVEV (reference sequence). The CDR3 is 15 amino acids. CDR3 nucleotide sequence: TGTGCCAGCAGTGCCAGGGTGGGGAGCACAGATACGCAGTATTTT. Its protein is CASSARVGSTDTQYF.

A few counts support this clone. The rearrangement joins TRBV5-8 to TRBJ2-7, with D hard to call. CDR1 SGHTS and CDR2 YDEGEE come from the germline V gene. The CDR3 is made up of 14 amino acids. Trimming took off 4 bases at V and 2 bases at J, with 13 bases between the two ends. CDR3 sequence reads: CASSTRSEAYEQYF. In DNA, the CDR3 is TGTGCCAGCAGCACCCGGTCCGAGGCCTACGAGCAGTACTTC. The whole variable domain, filled in from reference TRBV5-8 and TRBJ2-7, reads EAGVTQSPTHLIKTRGQQATLRCSPISGHTSVYWYQQALGLGLQFLLWYDEGEERNRGNFPPRFSGRQFPNYSSELNVNALELEDSALYLCASSTRSEAYEQYFGPGTRLTVT.

This chain connects TRBV9 to TRBJ2-3, with D perhaps matching TRBD2 (6 bases). There are 15 residues in the CDR3. CDR1 and CDR2 from the germline V gene are SGDLS and YYNGEE. Trimming took 2 bases from V and 1 from J, leaving 11 bases between them. The CDR3 sequence: CASSVRASGTDTQYF. DNA of the CDR3: TGTGCCAGCAGCGTCAGGGCTAGCGGCACAGATACGCAGTATTTT.

The chain couples TRBV4-1 to TRBJ2-1; 8 positions agree with TRBD1. From germline, CDR1 is MGHRA and CDR2 YSYEKL. The CDR3 is 14 amino acids. V shed 1 base, J shed 8 bases, and the junction held 4 bases outside the gene matches. For the CDR3, the DNA is TGCGCCAGCAGCCAAGGGGACAGGCCCGATGAGCAGTTCTTC. Residues: CASSQGDRPDEQFF.

This chain uses TRBV6-5 with TRBJ2-3; D is perhaps TRBD1 (5 bases). There are 14 residues in the CDR3. Germline V gene data show CDR1 as MNHEY and CDR2 as SVGAGI. Trimming shortened V by 4 bases and J by 4 bases, and 12 bases separated the two germline ends. CDR3 sequence (DNA): TGTGCCAGCAGTTCATTGGGGCTGGCAGATACGCAGTATTTT. Protein product: CASSSLGLADTQYF.

The chain links TRBV5-1 to TRBJ2-3, with 8 bases lining up with TRBD2. The J segment lost 4 bases and the V segment lost 3 bases, leaving 7 bases of the junction unmatched. The V gene's germline CDR1 is SGHRS and CDR2 YFSETQ. There are 15 residues in the CDR3. The CDR3 DNA is TGCGCCAGCAGCTCCTTTGGAGCGGGGGCAGATACGCAGTATTTT. As protein: CASSSFGAGADTQYF. Supplemented by reference TRBV5-1 and TRBJ2-3, the full variable domain reads KAGVTQTPRYLIKTRGQQVTLSCSPISGHRSVSWYQQTPGQGLQFLFEYFSETQRNKGNFPGRFSGRQFSNSRSEMNVSTLELGDSALYLCASSSFGAGADTQYFGPGTRLTVL.

The chain is built from TRBV4-1 and TRBJ2-1; D gene uncertain. Germline CDR1 MGHRA, CDR2 YSYEKL. The CDR3 is made up of 15 amino acids. With 0 bases removed from V and 6 bases from J, the gap between germline ends came to 12 bases. The CDR3: CASSQEGFGRNEQFF. CDR3 coding DNA: TGCGCCAGCAGCCAAGAGGGGTTTGGACGCAATGAGCAGTTCTTC.

The V gene is TRBV2, the J gene TRBJ2-1; TRBD2 matches at 14 bases. V gave up 0 bases and J gave up 6 bases; unmatched junction bases: 1. The CDR3 has 16 residues. Looked up from germline, CDR1 is SNHLY and CDR2 is FYNNEI. CDR3 in DNA: TGTGCCAGCAGTGAAGCCGGGACTAGCGGGGGCAATGAGCAGTTCTTC. This encodes CASSEAGTSGGNEQFF. The full variable domain, completed using reference TRBV2 and TRBJ2-1, is EPEVTQTPSHQVTQMGQEVILRCVPISNHLYFYWYRQILGQKVEFLVSFYNNEISEKSEIFDDQFSVERPDGSNFTLKIRSTKLEDSAMYFCASSEAGTSGGNEQFFGPGTRLTVL.

The V call is TRBV27, the J call TRBJ2-7; either TRBD1 or TRBD2 may supply D (5 bases each). Germline values: CDR1 MNHEY, CDR2 SMNVEV (reference sequence). The V end lost 5 bases, the J end lost 0 bases, and 11 bases lay between the germline ends. This CDR3 contains 14 residues. CDR3: CASSLGRGSYEQYF. As DNA, the CDR3 is TGTGCCAGCAGTCTGGGACGGGGCTCCTACGAGCAGTACTTC.

The chain joins TRBV27 to TRBJ2-1; D remains unclear. The CDR3 loop spans 11 amino acids. Trimming took off 7 bases at V and 9 bases at J, with 10 bases between the two ends. Germline CDR1 MNHEY, CDR2 SMNVEV (reference sequence). This CDR3 is CASKTPFEQFF. The CDR3 DNA reads as TGTGCCAGCAAAACACCGTTTGAGCAGTTCTTC.

The chain uses TRBV6-6 and TRBJ1-5; the D gene is possibly TRBD1 (5 bases). Germline loops: CDR1 MNHNY, CDR2 SVGAGI (reference sequence). Trimming shortened V by 10 bases and J by 0 bases, and 10 bases separated the two germline ends. The CDR3 loop spans 13 amino acids. The CDR3 reads CATRTFSNQPQHF. The DNA for the CDR3 is TGTGCCACCCGGACATTTAGCAATCAGCCCCAGCATTTT.

This clone was detected only a few times. This rearrangement joins TRBV30 to TRBJ2-5; 9 bases map to TRBD1. The CDR3 has 14 amino acids. Germline V gene data show CDR1 as GTSNPN and CDR2 as SVGIG (reference sequence). V trimming: 0 bases; J trimming: 2 bases; junction bases outside the gene matches: 1. The CDR3 loop is CAWSVGQGQETQYF. The CDR3 coding sequence is TGTGCCTGGAGTGTAGGACAGGGGCAAGAGACCCAGTACTTC. The complete variable domain, with remaining parts taken from reference TRBV30 and TRBJ2-5, reads SQTIHQWPATLVQPVGSPLSLECTVEGTSNPNLYWYRQAAGRGLQLLFYSVGIGQISSEVPQNLSASRPQDRQFILSSKKLLLSDSGFYLCAWSVGQGQETQYFGPGTRLLVL.

V usage is TRBV30 and J usage is TRBJ1-2, with D possibly being TRBD1 (6 bases). CDR3 length: 15 residues. Germline V gene data show CDR1 as GTSNPN and CDR2 as SVGIG (reference sequence). Trimming removed 4 bases from V and 4 bases from J, with 19 bases in between. This CDR3 reads CAWTINGGLPYGYTF. The CDR3 DNA reads as TGTGCCTGGACGATAAATGGGGGGCTACCCTATGGCTACACCTTC. Looking up the rest from reference TRBV30 and TRBJ1-2 gives the full variable domain: SQTIHQWPATLVQPVGSPLSLECTVEGTSNPNLYWYRQAAGRGLQLLFYSVGIGQISSEVPQNLSASRPQDRQFILSSKKLLLSDSGFYLCAWTINGGLPYGYTFGSGTRLTVV.

This rearrangement joins TRBV5-1 to TRBJ2-1, with D unresolved. Trimming left V 0 bases short and J 0 bases short, with 4 bases between. This CDR3 is built from 14 residues. Germline values: CDR1 SGHRS, CDR2 YFSETQ. The CDR3 region is CASSLASSYNEQFF. In DNA form, the CDR3 reads TGCGCCAGCAGCTTGGCAAGCTCCTACAATGAGCAGTTCTTC.

This clone occurred once. At one end, the junction sequence differs from germline, possibly due to a read error. Additional DNA sequences in this sample encode the identical CDR3. The chain couples TRBV7-6 to TRBJ2-3; unclear D gene. Germline lookup yields CDR1 SGHVS and CDR2 FNYEAQ. This CDR3 has 15 residues. In nucleotides, the CDR3 is TGCGCCAGCAGCCTCCCCGCGGCTAGCACAGATACGCAGTATTTT. It codes for CASSLPAASTDTQYF.

This rearrangement joins TRBV30 to TRBJ2-1, with 7 bases matching TRBD1. V shed 5 bases, J shed 2 bases, and the junction held 9 bases outside the gene matches. Germline lookup yields CDR1 GTSNPN and CDR2 SVGIG (reference sequence). The length of the CDR3 is 15 residues. DNA for the CDR3: TGTGCCTGGCAGACAGGGAGTTCGACCTACAATGAGCAGTTCTTC. Amino acids: CAWQTGSSTYNEQFF.

The chain recombines TRBV5-4 with TRBJ2-1, with D unclear. With 3 bases removed from V and 7 bases from J, the gap between germline ends came to 14 bases. Germline-derived CDR1 and CDR2 are SGHNT and YYREEE (reference sequence). CDR3 length: 14 residues. The DNA of the CDR3 is TGTGCCAGCAGCTCTGCAGGCGGAACGAATGAGCAGTTCTTC. Translating gives CASSSAGGTNEQFF.

The chain couples TRBV10-3 to TRBJ2-5, with D possibly TRBD2 on 6 matching bases. Germline values: CDR1 ENHRY, CDR2 SYGVKD. V was clipped by 0 bases and J by 1 base, with 6 bases between them. The CDR3 length is 14 residues. CDR3 sequence reads: CAISESGGQETQYF. CDR3 nucleotide sequence: TGTGCCATCAGTGAGTCGGGGGGCCAAGAGACCCAGTACTTC.

The chain joins TRBV27 to TRBJ2-3; D is tentatively TRBD1 or TRBD2 (5 bases each). V was clipped by 0 bases and J by 4 bases, with 14 bases between them. Germline V gives CDR1 MNHEY, CDR2 SMNVEV (reference sequence). The CDR3 is made up of 16 amino acids. In DNA, the CDR3 is TGTGCCAGCAGTTTATCGCAGTTGGGGGTTGCAGATACGCAGTATTTT. Amino acids: CASSLSQLGVADTQYF.